This T cell receptor beta chain was obtained from a study of beta chain features in type 1 diabetes. The entirety of the isolated RNA underwent reverse transcription, so expressed TCRB transcripts were sequenced. The method was immunoSEQ multiplex PCR; TCRdb's version includes in-frame clones alone and lacks a portion of them. The data hold some 400,000 clones, with roughly 16% observed a single time. This clone was counted a few times. All sorted populations exceeded 95% purity. Sequencing input: naive CD4+ T cells from blood. The clonotype comes from a woman aged 18-35 years in good health.

CDR3 protein: CASSLQPQHF. The CDR3 DNA sequence: TGCGCCAGCAGCCTGCAGCCCCAGCATTTT. The chain carries TRBV5-1 and TRBJ1-5; D is undetermined. The CDR3 is 10 amino acids. From germline, CDR1 is SGHRS and CDR2 YFSETQ. Trimming removed 4 bases at V and 7 bases at J, with 3 bases between.